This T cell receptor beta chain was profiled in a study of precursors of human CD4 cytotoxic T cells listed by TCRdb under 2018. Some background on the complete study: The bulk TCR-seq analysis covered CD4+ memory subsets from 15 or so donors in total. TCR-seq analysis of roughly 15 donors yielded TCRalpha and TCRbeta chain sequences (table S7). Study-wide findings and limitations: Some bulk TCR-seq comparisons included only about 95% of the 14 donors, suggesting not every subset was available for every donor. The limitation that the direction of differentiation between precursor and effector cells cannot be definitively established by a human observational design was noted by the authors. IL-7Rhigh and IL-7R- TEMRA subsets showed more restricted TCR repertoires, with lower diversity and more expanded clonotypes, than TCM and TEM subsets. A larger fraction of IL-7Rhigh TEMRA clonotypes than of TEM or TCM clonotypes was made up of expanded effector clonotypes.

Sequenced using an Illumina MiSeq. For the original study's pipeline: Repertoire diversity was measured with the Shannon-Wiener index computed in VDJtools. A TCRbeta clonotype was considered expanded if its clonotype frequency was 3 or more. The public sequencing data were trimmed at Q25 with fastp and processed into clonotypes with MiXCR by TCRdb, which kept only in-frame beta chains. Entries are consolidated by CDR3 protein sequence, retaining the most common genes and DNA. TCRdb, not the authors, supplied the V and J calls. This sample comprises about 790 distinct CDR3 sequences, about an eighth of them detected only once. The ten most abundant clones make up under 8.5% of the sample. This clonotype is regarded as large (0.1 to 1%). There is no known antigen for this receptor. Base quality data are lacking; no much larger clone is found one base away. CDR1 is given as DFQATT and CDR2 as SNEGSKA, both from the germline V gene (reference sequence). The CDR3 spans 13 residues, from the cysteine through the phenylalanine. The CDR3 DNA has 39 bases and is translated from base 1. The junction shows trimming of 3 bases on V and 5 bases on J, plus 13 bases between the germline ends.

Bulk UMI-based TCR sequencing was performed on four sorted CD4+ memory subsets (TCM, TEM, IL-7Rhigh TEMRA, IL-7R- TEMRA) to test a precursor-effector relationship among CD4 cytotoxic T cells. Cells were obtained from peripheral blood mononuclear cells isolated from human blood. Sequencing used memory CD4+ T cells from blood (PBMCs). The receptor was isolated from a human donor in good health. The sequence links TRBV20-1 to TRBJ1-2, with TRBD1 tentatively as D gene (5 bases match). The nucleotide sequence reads TGCAGTGCTAGTCCACGGGACTTATATGGCTACACCTTC. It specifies CSASPRDLYGYTF.